This T cell receptor beta chain came from a study of T cell repertoires in breast cancer (dated by TCRdb to about 2016). Notes on the research overall: Samples profiled in the study came from tumors, lymph nodes and peripheral blood lymphocytes of breast cancer patients, along with peripheral blood from healthy control donors. Blood samples were separated by Ficoll, whereas tumor-free lymph nodes were processed without any enzymatic digestion. On average, sequencing produced roughly 500,000 sequences per sample, which came to around 9 reads per input cell. The controls were nine healthy donors whose age range was similar to that of the patients. Tumors and tumor-involved lymph nodes were minced and digested with Liberase and DNase, then filtered through 70-um and 40-um filters. Most of the approximately 22 patient tumors analyzed for shared TCRs were ER+/PR+. The study reasoned that TCRs shared between breast cancer patients would target shared antigens, given breast cancer's low mutational burden and rare common mutations.

With regard to this clonotype: The antigen this receptor binds is unknown. Nothing much larger sits one base from this clone, and base qualities are not available.

Libraries were prepared through emulsion pairing. A second nested PCR with blocking oligos suppressed unpaired genes, then a third nested PCR added Illumina adaptors and barcodes. Between roughly 5,000 and 270,000 T cells, along with C-region, Stepout and V-region primers, were included in each emulsion RT-PCR master mix. The Micellula Emulsion and Purification Kit was used to generate emulsions, and Qiagen OneStep RT-PCR reagents were used for RT-PCR. The pooled libraries were sequenced on an Illumina MiSeq using paired-end 2 x 250 reads. As for the authors' bioinformatics: In Galaxy, read pairs were joined and then clipped at the engineered overlap into separate alpha and beta files, and any unclipped reads were discarded. Alpha-beta pairs were assigned using CompleteTCR, a MiTCR-based pipeline in which chains sharing read cluster identifiers are linked by an R script. TCR sequences that were observed only once, representing about 1-3.2%, were removed as potential sequencing errors. TCRdb applied fastp at Q25 and MiXCR to the public reads, then kept only in-frame beta chains. Every entry covers one CDR3 protein and lists the most common genes and DNA from its rows. The V and J calls were determined by TCRdb, not by the authors. The sample table records roughly 39,000 distinct CDR3 sequences; under 60% of these occur just once. The top ten clonotypes cover less than 70% of the sample.

V loses 7 bases, J loses 6 bases, and the germline ends lie 15 bases apart. There are 13 amino acids in the CDR3, from cysteine to phenylalanine inclusive. CDR3 DNA is the only sequence kept; it has 39 bases, read in frame from the first base. CDR1 and CDR2 (MNHNS, SASEGT) derive from the germline V gene. The study used an expanded emulsion RT-PCR method with primers for all TCR V genes to analyze paired alpha-beta TCRs of CD8+ T cells. CD8+ T cells were isolated with a CD8 positive selection kit and incubated overnight in 9.5 to 10 IU/mL IL-2 before emulsion RT-PCR. Overall study outcomes, separate from this receptor: Possible tumor specificity was suggested for around 20 TCR pairs that were shared across seven or more patient tumors yet rarely found in control blood. Shared TCRs were encoded by various nucleotide sequences, which suggests selection and expansion based on antigen. Compared with tumor-free nodes, tumor-involved sentinel lymph nodes shared about fourfold more TCRs with matched tumor repertoires (roughly 7.3% versus 1.9%). Because transcript abundance and primer differences skewed clone recovery, emulsion RT-PCR was regarded as qualitative rather than quantitative. TRBV7 predominated among the shared TCRs, which could possibly reflect tumor recognition or a mispriming bias from eight TRBV7 primers. Genuine antitumor clones may have been missed because singleton TCRs were discarded and only part of each tumor was sampled.

This clonotype was sampled from a pool of human donors with breast cancer or a healthy control (not recorded which). Sequenced: CD8+ T cells. The sequence joins TRBV6-1 to TRBJ2-5; perhaps TRBD1 is the D gene, with 6 bases matching. The CDR3 region reads CASIQGMYQTQYF. The DNA sequence is as follows: TGTGCCAGCATCCAGGGGATGTATCAGACCCAGTACTTC.